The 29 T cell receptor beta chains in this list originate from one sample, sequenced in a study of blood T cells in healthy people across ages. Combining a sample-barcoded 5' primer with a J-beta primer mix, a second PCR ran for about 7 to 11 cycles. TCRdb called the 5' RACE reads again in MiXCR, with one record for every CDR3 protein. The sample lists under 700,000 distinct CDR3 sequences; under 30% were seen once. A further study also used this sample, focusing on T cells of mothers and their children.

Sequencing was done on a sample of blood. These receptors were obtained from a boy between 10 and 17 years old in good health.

This CDR3 is CASSLDLGRGYNEQFF. The CDR3 coding sequence is TGTGCCAGCAGCTTAGATCTGGGCAGGGGATACAATGAGCAGTTCTTC. The genes are TRBV11-2 and TRBJ2-1; D is possibly TRBD1 (6 bases). The V end was cut by 0 bases, the J end by 4 bases, with 13 bases between. The CDR3 consists of 16 residues. Per the germline V gene, CDR1 is SGHAT and CDR2 is FQNNGV. Together with reference TRBV11-2 and TRBJ2-1, the CDR3 gives the full variable domain: EAGVAQSPRYKIIEKRQSVAFWCNPISGHATLYWYQQILGQGPKLLIQFQNNGVVDDSQLPKDRFSAERLKGVDSTLKIQPAKLEDSAVYLCASSLDLGRGYNEQFFGPGTRLTVL.

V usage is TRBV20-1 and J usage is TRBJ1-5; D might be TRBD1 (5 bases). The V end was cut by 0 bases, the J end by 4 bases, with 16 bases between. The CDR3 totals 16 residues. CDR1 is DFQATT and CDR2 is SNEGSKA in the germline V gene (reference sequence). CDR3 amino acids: CSARDPGRVWNQPQHF. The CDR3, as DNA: TGCAGTGCTAGAGATCCCGGCAGGGTCTGGAATCAGCCCCAGCATTTT.

The DNA for the CDR3 is TGTGCCAGCAGTGTTGGGGGCTGGAGCAATCAGCCCCAGCATTTT. Translating gives CASSVGGWSNQPQHF. The V and J genes are TRBV2 and TRBJ1-5; maybe TRBD1 (6 bases). Trimming cost V 4 bases and J 1 base, with 11 bases left between them. The V gene's germline CDR1 is SNHLY and CDR2 FYNNEI. This CDR3 contains 15 residues.

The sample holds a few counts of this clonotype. CDR3 DNA sequence: TGCGCCAGCAGCTTGGAGACAGGCCAATCCTACGAGCAGTACTTC. Protein product: CASSLETGQSYEQYF. The chain employs TRBV5-1 and TRBJ2-7; the D gene is possibly TRBD1 (6 bases). The CDR3 loop spans 15 amino acids. V was shortened by 0 bases and J by 1 base, with 11 bases between the two germline ends. The V gene's germline CDR1 is SGHRS and CDR2 YFSETQ. The variable domain in full, completed from reference TRBV5-1 and TRBJ2-7, reads KAGVTQTPRYLIKTRGQQVTLSCSPISGHRSVSWYQQTPGQGLQFLFEYFSETQRNKGNFPGRFSGRQFSNSRSEMNVSTLELGDSALYLCASSLETGQSYEQYFGPGTRLTVT.

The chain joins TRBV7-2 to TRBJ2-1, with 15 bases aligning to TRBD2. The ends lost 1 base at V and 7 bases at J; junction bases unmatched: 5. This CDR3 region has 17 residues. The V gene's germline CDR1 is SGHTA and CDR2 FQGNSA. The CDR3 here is CASSLGGLAGGQNEQFF. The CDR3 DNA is TGTGCCAGCAGCTTAGGGGGACTAGCGGGAGGTCAGAATGAGCAGTTCTTC.

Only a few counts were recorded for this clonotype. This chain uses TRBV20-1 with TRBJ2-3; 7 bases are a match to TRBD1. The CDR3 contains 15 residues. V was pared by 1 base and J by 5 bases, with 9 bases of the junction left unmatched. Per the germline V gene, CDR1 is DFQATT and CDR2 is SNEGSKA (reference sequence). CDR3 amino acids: CSARAGQGVIDTQYF. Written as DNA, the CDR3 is TGCAGTGCTAGAGCAGGGCAGGGGGTAATAGATACGCAGTATTTT.

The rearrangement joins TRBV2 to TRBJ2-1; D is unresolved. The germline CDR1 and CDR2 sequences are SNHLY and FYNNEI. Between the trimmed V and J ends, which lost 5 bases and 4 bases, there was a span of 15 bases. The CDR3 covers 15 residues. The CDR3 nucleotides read TGTGCCAGCAGTAAAGGACCCCCTGGGTACAATGAGCAGTTCTTC. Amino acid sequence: CASSKGPPGYNEQFF.

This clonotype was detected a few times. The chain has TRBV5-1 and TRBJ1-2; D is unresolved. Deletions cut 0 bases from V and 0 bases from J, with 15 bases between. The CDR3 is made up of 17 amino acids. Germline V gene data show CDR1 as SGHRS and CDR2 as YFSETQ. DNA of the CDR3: TGCGCCAGCAGCTTGGCCCAAGCGGCCTTAGCTAACTATGGCTACACCTTC. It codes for CASSLAQAALANYGYTF.

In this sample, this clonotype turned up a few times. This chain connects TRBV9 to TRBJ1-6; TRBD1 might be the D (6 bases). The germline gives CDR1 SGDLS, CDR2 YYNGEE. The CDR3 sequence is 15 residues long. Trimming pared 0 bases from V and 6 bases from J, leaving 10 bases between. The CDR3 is CASSVEGGGNSPLHF. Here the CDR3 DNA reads TGTGCCAGCAGCGTAGAAGGGGGAGGTAATTCACCCCTCCACTTT.

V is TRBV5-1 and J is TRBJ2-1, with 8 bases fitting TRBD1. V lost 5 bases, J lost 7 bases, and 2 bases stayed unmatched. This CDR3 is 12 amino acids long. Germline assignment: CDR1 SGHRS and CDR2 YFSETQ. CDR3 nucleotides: TGCGCCAGCAGATACAGGGGGAATGAGCAGTTCTTC. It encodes CASRYRGNEQFF. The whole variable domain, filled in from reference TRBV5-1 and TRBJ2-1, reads KAGVTQTPRYLIKTRGQQVTLSCSPISGHRSVSWYQQTPGQGLQFLFEYFSETQRNKGNFPGRFSGRQFSNSRSEMNVSTLELGDSALYLCASRYRGNEQFFGPGTRLTVL.

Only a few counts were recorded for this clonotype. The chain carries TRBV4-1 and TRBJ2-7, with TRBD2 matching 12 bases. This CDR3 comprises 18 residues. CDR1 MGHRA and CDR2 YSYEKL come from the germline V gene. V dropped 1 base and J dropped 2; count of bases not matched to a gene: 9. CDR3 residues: CASSQGLAGAEVTYEQYF. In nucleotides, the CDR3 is TGCGCCAGCAGCCAAGGACTAGCGGGAGCTGAGGTCACCTACGAGCAGTACTTC.

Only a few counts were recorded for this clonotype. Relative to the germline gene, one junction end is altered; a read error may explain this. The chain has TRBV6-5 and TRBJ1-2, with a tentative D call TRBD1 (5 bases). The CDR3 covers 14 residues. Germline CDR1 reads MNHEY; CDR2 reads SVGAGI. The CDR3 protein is CASSYSQVNYGYAF. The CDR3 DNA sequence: TGTGCCAGCAGTTACTCACAGGTGAACTATGGCTACGCCTTC.

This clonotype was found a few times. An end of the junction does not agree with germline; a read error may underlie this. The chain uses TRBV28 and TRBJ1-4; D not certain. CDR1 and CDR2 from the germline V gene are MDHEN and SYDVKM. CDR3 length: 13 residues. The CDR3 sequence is CASTSSFNEKPFF. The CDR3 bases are TGTGCCAGCACGTCCAGTTTTAATGAAAAACCGTTTTTT.

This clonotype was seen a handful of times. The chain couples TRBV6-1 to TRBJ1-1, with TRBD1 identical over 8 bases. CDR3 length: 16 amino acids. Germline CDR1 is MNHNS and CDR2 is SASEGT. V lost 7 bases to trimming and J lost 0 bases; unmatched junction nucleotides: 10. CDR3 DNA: TGTGCCAGCAACAAGAGGGGACAGGCCATGAACACTGAAGCTTTCTTT. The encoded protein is CASNKRGQAMNTEAFF.

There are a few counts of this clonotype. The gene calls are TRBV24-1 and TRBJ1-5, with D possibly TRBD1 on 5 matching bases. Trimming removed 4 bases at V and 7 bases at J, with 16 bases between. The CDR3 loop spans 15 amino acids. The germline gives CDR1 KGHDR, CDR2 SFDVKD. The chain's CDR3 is CATSEGDGGEQPQHF. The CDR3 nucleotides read TGTGCCACCAGTGAGGGGGATGGGGGGGAGCAGCCCCAGCATTTT.

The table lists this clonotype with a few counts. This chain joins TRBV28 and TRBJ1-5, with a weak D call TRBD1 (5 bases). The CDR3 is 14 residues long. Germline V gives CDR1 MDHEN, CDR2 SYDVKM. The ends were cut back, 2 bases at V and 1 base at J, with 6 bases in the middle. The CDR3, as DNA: TGTGCCAGCAGTTTACGGGGGAGCAATCAGCCCCAGCATTTT. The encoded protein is CASSLRGSNQPQHF.

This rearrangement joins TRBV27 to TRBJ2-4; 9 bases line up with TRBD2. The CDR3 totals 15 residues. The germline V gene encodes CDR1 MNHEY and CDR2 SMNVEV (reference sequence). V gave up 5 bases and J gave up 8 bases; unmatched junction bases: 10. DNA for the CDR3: TGTGCCAGCAGTCCCCTTGGGACTAGCTCGTACATTCAGTACTTC. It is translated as CASSPLGTSSYIQYF.

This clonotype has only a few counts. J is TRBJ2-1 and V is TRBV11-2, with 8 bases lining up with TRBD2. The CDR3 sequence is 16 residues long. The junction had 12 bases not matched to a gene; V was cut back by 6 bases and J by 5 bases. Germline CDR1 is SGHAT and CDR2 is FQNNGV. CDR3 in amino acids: CASRKWGLGTDNEQFF. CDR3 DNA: TGTGCCAGCAGGAAGTGGGGACTAGGAACCGACAATGAGCAGTTCTTC.

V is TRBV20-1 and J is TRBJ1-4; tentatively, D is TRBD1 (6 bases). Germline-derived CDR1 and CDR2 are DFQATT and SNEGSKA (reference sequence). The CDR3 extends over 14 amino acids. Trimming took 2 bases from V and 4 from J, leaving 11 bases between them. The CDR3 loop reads CSARTGFNNEKLFF. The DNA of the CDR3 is TGCAGTGCTAGAACAGGGTTCAATAATGAAAAACTGTTTTTT.

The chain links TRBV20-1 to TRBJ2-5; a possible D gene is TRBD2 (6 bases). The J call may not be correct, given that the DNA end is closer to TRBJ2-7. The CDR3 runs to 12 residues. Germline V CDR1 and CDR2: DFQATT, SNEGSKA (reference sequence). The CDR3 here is CSSEGKSYEQYF. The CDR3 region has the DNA TGCAGTTCGGAGGGGAAATCCTACGAGCAGTACTTC.

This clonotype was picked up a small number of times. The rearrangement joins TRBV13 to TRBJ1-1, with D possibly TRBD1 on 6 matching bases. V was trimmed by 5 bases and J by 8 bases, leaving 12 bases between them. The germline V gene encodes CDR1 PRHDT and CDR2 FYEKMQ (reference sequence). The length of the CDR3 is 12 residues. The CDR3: CASSTGQIEAFF. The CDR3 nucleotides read TGTGCCAGCAGCACCGGACAGATCGAAGCTTTCTTT.

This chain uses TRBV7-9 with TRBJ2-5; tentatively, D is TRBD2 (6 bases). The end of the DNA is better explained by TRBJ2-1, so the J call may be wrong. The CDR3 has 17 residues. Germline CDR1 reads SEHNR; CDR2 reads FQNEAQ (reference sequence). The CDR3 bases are TGTGCCAGCAGCTTAGGTTTCGGGACTCAGACCTACAATGAGCAGTTCTTC. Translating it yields CASSLGFGTQTYNEQFF.

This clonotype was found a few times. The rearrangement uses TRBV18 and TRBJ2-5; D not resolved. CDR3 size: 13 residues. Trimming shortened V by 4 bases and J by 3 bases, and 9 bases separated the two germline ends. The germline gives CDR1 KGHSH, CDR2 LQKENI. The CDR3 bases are TGTGCCAGCTCACGGGCAGCTGAAGAGACCCAGTACTTC. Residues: CASSRAAEETQYF.

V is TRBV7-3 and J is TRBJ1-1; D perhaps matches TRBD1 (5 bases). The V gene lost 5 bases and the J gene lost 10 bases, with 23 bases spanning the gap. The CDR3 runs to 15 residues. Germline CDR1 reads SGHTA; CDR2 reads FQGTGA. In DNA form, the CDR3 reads TGTGCCAGCAGCCCTGGAATCGATCGCGGGGCGGGAGCTTTCTTT. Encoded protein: CASSPGIDRGAGAFF. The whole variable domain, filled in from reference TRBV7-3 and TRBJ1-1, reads GAGVSQTPSNKVTEKGKYVELRCDPISGHTALYWYRQSLGQGPEFLIYFQGTGAADDSGLPNDRFFAVRPEGSVSTLKIQRTERGDSAVYLCASSPGIDRGAGAFFGQGTRLTVV.

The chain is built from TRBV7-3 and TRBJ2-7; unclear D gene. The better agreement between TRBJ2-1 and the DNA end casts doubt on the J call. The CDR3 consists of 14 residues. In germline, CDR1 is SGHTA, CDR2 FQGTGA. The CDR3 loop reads CASSLTRNYNEQFF. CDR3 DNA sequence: TGTGCCAGCAGCTTAACCCGGAATTACAATGAGCAGTTCTTC.

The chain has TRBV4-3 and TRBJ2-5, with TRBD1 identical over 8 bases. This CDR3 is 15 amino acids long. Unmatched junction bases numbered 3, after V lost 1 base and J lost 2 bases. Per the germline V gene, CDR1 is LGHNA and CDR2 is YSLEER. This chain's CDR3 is CASSQGGTGQETQYF. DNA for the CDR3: TGCGCCAGCAGCCAAGGGGGGACAGGACAAGAGACCCAGTACTTC.

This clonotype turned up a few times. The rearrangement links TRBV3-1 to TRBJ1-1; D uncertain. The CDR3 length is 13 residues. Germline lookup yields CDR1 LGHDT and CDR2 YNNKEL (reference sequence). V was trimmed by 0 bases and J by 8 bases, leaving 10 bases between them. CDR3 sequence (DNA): TGTGCCAGCAGCCAAGATGGAGGAGGGGAAGCTTTCTTT. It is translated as CASSQDGGGEAFF.

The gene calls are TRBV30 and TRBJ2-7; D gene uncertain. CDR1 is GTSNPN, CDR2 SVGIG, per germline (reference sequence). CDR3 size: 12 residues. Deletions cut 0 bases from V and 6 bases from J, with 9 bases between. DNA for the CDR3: TGTGCCTGGAGTGTAGAAGGGTTCGAGCAGTACTTC. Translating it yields CAWSVEGFEQYF.

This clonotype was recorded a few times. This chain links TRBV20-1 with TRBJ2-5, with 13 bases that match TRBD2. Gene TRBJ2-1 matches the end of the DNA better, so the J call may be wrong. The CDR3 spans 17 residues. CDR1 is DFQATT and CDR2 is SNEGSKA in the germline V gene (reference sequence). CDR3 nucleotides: TGCAGTGCTAGTGGACTAGCGGGAGATGAGTATGGGGATGAGCAGTTCTTC. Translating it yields CSASGLAGDEYGDEQFF.